Each of the 10 T cell receptor beta chains below was sequenced from the same sample in a study of identical twins. Each CDR3 protein gets one entry after TCRdb re-called the 5' RACE reads with MiXCR. The sample yields hundreds of thousands of distinct CDR3 sequences, 6% to 8.5% seen once. In addition, the sample was reused for a study of yellow fever vaccine responses in identical twins.

Sequenced input: CD8+ T cells sorted from blood. The receptors were gathered from a woman between 18 and 29 years old in good health.

In this sample, this clonotype turned up many times. This sequence joins TRBV4-1 and TRBJ2-2; D is undetermined. V lost 4 bases and J lost 7, with 10 bases in between. The CDR3 contains 13 residues. Germline-derived CDR1 and CDR2 are MGHRA and YSYEKL. The CDR3 DNA is TGCGCCAGCAGCCCAAGGCAGAACGGGGAGCTGTTTTTT. Protein: CASSPRQNGELFF.

This clonotype was detected ten times or more. The chain employs TRBV7-2 and TRBJ2-3; 8 bases align to TRBD1. Germline V gene lookup returns CDR1 SGHTA and CDR2 FQGNSA. The trim removed 5 bases at V and 3 bases at J, leaving 7 bases unmatched. This CDR3 comprises 15 residues. CDR3 region: CASSNRDRRTDTQYF. The CDR3 DNA sequence: TGTGCCAGCAGCAACCGGGACAGGCGAACAGATACGCAGTATTTT.

This clonotype came up a few times. V usage is TRBV27 and J usage is TRBJ2-7; D gene unclear. The germline CDR1 and CDR2 sequences are MNHEY and SMNVEV (reference sequence). Trimming removed 6 bases from V and 6 bases from J, with 24 bases in between. CDR3 length: 16 amino acids. The CDR3 bases are TGTGCCAGCAGCCGAGTTTACGGTTCGGACGAAACCGAGCAGTACGTC. Translated: CASSRVYGSDETEQYV.

The chain combines TRBV7-9 with TRBJ2-1; 7 positions agree with TRBD1. Per the germline V gene, CDR1 is SEHNR and CDR2 is FQNEAQ (reference sequence). V lost 5 bases to trimming and J lost 9 bases; unmatched junction nucleotides: 16. The CDR3 length is 16 residues. The CDR3 here is CASSPRAGGDLSEQFF. DNA of the CDR3: TGTGCCAGCAGCCCCCGGGCAGGGGGTGATTTGAGTGAGCAGTTCTTC.

This clonotype was found a few times. V usage is TRBV2 and J usage is TRBJ2-7; possibly TRBD1 for D (5 bases). CDR1 is SNHLY and CDR2 is FYNNEI in the germline V gene. The CDR3 contains 14 residues. Deletions cut 1 base from V and 4 bases from J, with 11 bases between. CDR3: CASSEGTRLYEQYV. For the CDR3, the DNA is TGTGCCAGCAGTGAAGGGACAAGATTGTACGAGCAGTACGTC.

This clonotype was detected a few times. This sequence joins TRBV4-1 and TRBJ2-2; D not certain. Germline lookup yields CDR1 MGHRA and CDR2 YSYEKL. With 0 bases removed from V and 6 bases from J, the gap between germline ends came to 8 bases. The CDR3 consists of 14 residues. The CDR3 sequence: CASSQEAGAGELFF. Written as DNA, the CDR3 is TGCGCCAGCAGCCAAGAGGCAGGCGCCGGGGAGCTGTTTTTT.

This clonotype was observed many times. This sequence joins TRBV9 and TRBJ1-1; a weak D match, TRBD1 (5 bases). This CDR3 is built from 15 residues. CDR1 and CDR2 (germline): SGDLS, YYNGEE. V lost 0 bases and J 3 bases, leaving 12 bases between the germline ends. In DNA form, the CDR3 reads TGTGCCAGCAGCGTAGAGGTCGGAGGGGACACTGAAGCTTTCTTT. This sequence encodes CASSVEVGGDTEAFF.

In this sample, this clonotype turned up a few times. The chain uses TRBV5-1 and TRBJ2-3; no firm D call. V lost 0 bases and J lost 5, with 13 bases in between. The CDR3 runs 15 residues. Germline CDR1 and CDR2: SGHRS and YFSETQ. CDR3 in DNA: TGCGCCAGCAGCTTGGAAATGGCACGAGGAGATACGCAGTATTTT. Protein product: CASSLEMARGDTQYF.

V is TRBV11-1 and J is TRBJ1-1; D gene uncertain. CDR3 length: 15 residues. The germline V and J ends were trimmed by 2 bases and 1 base, with 11 bases remaining between them. The germline gives CDR1 SGHAT, CDR2 FQDESV (reference sequence). The CDR3 region has the DNA TGTGCCAGCAGCTTATGCGGGCGGAAGAACACTGAAGCTTTCTTT. Translating it yields CASSLCGRKNTEAFF.

V usage is TRBV3-1 and J usage is TRBJ2-1, with D perhaps being TRBD1 or TRBD2 (5 bases each). Trimming took off 1 base at V and 10 bases at J, with 11 bases between the two ends. This CDR3 has 13 residues. Germline CDR1 is LGHDT and CDR2 is YNNKEL (reference sequence). This chain's CDR3 is CASSQVGTGEQFF. In DNA form, the CDR3 reads TGTGCCAGCAGCCAAGTAGGGACCGGAGAGCAGTTCTTC.